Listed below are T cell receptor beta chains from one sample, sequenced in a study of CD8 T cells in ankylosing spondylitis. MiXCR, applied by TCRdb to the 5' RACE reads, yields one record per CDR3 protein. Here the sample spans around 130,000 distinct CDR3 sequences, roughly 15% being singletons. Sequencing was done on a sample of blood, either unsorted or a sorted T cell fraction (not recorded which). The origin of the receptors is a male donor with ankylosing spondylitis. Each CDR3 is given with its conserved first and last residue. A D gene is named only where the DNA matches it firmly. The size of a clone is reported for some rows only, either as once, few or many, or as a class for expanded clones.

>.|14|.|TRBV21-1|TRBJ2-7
TGTGCCAGCAGCAAAGATGGCTTCTCCTACGAGCAGTACTTC
CASSKDGFSYEQYF
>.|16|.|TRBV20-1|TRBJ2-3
TGCAGTGCTAGAGATCTGGGGAGCGGGTCGACAGATACGCAGTATTTT
CSARDLGSGSTDTQYF
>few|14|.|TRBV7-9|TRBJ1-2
TGTGCCAGCAGCTCCGACCGTTTTAACTATGGCTACACCTTC
CASSSDRFNYGYTF
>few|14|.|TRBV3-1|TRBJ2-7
TGTGCCAGCAGCGCGAGGGCGGTTTTCTACGAGCAGTACTTC
CASSARAVFYEQYF
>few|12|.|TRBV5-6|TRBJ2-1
TGTGCCAGCAGCTTGGGCCATACGGAGCAGTTCTTC
CASSLGHTEQFF
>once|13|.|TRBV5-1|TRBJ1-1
TGCGCCAGCAGATCCAGCTCTGGCACTGAAGCTTTCTTT
CASRSSSGTEAFF
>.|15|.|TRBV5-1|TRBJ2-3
TGCGCCAGCAGCCCCGGGACCATAAGCACAGATACGCAGTATTTT
CASSPGTISTDTQYF
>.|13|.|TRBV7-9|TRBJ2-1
TGTGCCAGCAGCACCGGACAGAACAATGAGCAGTTCTTC
CASSTGQNNEQFF
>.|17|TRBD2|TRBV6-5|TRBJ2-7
TGTGCCAGCAGTTACTCCCGGACTAGCGGGATAGAGTACGAGCAGTACTTC
CASSYSRTSGIEYEQYF
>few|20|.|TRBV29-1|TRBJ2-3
TGCAGCGTTGAAGAAGGAGTGAGTAGCGGAGGGGGATGGAACACAGATACGCAGTATTTT
CSVEEGVSSGGGWNTDTQYF
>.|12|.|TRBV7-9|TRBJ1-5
TGTGCCAGCAGCTTAGAAAGCCAGCCCCAGCATTTT
CASSLESQPQHF
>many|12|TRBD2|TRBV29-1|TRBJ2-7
TGCAGCGTTCAAGCGGGAGATTACGAGCAGTACTTC
CSVQAGDYEQYF
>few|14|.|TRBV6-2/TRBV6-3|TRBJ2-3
TGTGCCAGCAGTTCTGAGGGGACCACAGATACGCAGTATTTT
CASSSEGTTDTQYF
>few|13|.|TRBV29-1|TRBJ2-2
TGCAGCGCCGTGACAGAGAACACCGGGGAGCTGTTTTTT
CSAVTENTGELFF
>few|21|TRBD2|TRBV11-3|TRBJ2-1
TGTGCCAGCAGCTCCGTTGACCCCAGGGGCCAAACTAGCGGGCTTTACAATGAGCAGTTCTTC
CASSSVDPRGQTSGLYNEQFF
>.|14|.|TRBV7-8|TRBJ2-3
TGTGCCAGCAGCTTATTGGGTTTCACAGATACGCAGTATTTT
CASSLLGFTDTQYF
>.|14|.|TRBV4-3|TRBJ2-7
TGCGCCAGCAGCCCCCAACAGGGCTTCTACGAGCAGTACTTC
CASSPQQGFYEQYF
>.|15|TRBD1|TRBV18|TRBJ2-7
TGTGCCAGCTCAAACACAGGGGGCCTAACCTACGAGCAGTACTTC
CASSNTGGLTYEQYF
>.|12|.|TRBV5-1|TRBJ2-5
TGCGCCAGCAGCTACTCCCAAGAGACCCAGTACTTC
CASSYSQETQYF
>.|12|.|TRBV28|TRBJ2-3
TGTGCCAGCAGCCCCGTCGATCAGGCGCAGTATTTT
CASSPVDQAQYF
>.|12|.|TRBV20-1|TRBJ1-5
TGCAGTGCTAGGGCTGCAGATCAGCCCCAGCATTTT
CSARAADQPQHF
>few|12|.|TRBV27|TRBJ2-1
TGTGCCAGCAGCCCACGTTTGAATGAGCAGTTCTTC
CASSPRLNEQFF
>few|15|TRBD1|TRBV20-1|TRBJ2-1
TGCAGTGCTAGAGCCGGGACAGCCACCTACAATGAGCAGTTCTTC
CSARAGTATYNEQFF
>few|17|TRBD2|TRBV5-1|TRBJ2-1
TGCGCCAGCAGCTTGGTTGCGGGAGAAGTCATCGGGAATGAGCAGTTCTTC
CASSLVAGEVIGNEQFF
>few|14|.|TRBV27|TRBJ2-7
TGTGCCAGCTCCCCACCTGACGCGGTTCGCGAGCAGTACTTC
CASSPPDAVREQYF
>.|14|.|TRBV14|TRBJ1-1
TGTGCCAGCAGCCAAGTGGCAGGGGACACTGAAGCTTTCTTT
CASSQVAGDTEAFF
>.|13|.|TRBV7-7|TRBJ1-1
TGTGCTAGCAGCCTCCAGACGCACACTGAAGCTTTCTTT
CASSLQTHTEAFF
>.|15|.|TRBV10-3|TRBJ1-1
TGTGCCATCAGTGAGTCCCGACAGACTAACACTGAAGCTTTCTTT
CAISESRQTNTEAFF
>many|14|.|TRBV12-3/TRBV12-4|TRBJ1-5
TGTGCCAGCAGTGGTTACGAGCTCGGTCAGCCCCAGCATTTT
CASSGYELGQPQHF
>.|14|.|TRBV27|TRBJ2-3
TGTGCCAGCAGTTTACAGGTCGTGTCAGATACGCAGTATTTT
CASSLQVVSDTQYF
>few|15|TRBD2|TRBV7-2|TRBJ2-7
TGTGCCAGCAGCCGGACTAGCGGGATGGCCTACGAGCAGTACTTC
CASSRTSGMAYEQYF
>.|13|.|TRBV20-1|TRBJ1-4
TGCAGTGCCCACAGAAATAAGGATGAAAAACTGTTTTTT
CSAHRNKDEKLFF
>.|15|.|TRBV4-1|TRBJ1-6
TGCGCCAGCAGCCAGGGACCCTCTTATAATTCACCCCTCCACTTT
CASSQGPSYNSPLHF
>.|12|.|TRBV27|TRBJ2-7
TGTGCCAGCAGTTCACGAGCCTACGAGCAGTACTTC
CASSSRAYEQYF
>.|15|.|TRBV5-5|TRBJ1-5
TGTGCCAGCAGCTTGATGGTCCGGGGAAGGCAGCCCCAGCATTTT
CASSLMVRGRQPQHF
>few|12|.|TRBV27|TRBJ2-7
TGTGCCAGCAGTCCCCTCCCGGGAGAGCAGTACTTC
CASSPLPGEQYF
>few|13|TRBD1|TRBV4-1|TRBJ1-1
TGCGCCAGCAGGCGGACAGGGGGCACTGAAGCTTTCTTT
CASRRTGGTEAFF
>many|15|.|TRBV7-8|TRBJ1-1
TGTGCCAGCAGCTTAGTTGGTAGAATGAACACTGAAGCTTTCTTT
CASSLVGRMNTEAFF
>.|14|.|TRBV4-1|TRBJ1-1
TGCGCCAGCAGGTGGACAGAAATGAACACTGAAGCTTTCTTT
CASRWTEMNTEAFF
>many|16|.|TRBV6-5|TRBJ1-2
TGTGCCAGCAGTTACGGGGAAAGGTCTGTTGACTATGGCTACACCTTC
CASSYGERSVDYGYTF
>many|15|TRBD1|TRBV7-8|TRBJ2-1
TGTGCCAGCAGCTTAGTGTCAGGGGGCATGAATGAGCAGTTCTTC
CASSLVSGGMNEQFF
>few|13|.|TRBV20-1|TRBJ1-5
TGCAGTGCTAGGGACGGGGGCAATCAGCCCCAGCATTTT
CSARDGGNQPQHF
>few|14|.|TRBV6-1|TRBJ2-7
TGTGCCAGCAGCGGAACCGGGATCCTCTACGAGCAGTACTTC
CASSGTGILYEQYF
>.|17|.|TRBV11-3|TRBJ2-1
TGTGCCAGCAGCCCCCAACGGGGGGCTAGCGGTTACAATGAGCAGTTCTTC
CASSPQRGASGYNEQFF
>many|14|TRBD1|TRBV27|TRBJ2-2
TGTGCCACTGCGGGACAGGGGAACACCGGGGAGCTGTTTTTT
CATAGQGNTGELFF
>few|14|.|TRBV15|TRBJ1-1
TGTGCCACCAGCCACGCAAGAGGGAACACTGAAGCTTTCTTT
CATSHARGNTEAFF
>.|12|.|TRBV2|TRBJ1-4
TGTGCCAGCGGCAGGGTACATGAAAAACTGTTTTTT
CASGRVHEKLFF
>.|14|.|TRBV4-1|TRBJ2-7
TGCGCCAGCGCCTTGGGCAGGGGGGCCTACGAGCAGTACTTC
CASALGRGAYEQYF